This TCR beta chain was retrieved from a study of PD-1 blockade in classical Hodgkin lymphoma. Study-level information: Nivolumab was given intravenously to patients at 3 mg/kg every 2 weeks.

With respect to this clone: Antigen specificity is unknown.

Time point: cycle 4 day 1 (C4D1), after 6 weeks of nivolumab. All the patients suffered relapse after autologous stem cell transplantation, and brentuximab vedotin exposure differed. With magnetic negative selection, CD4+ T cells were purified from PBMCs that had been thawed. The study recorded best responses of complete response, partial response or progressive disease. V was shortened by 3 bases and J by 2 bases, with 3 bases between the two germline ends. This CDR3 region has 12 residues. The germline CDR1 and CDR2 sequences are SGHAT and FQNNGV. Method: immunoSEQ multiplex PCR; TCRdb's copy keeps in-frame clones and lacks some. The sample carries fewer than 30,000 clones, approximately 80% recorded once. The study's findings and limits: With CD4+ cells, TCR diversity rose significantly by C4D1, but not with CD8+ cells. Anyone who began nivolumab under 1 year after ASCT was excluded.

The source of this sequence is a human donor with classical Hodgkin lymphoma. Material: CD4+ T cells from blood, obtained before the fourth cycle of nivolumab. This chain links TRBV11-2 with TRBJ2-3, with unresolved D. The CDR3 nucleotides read TGTGCCAGCAGCTTCCCCACAGATACGCAGTATTTT. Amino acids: CASSFPTDTQYF.